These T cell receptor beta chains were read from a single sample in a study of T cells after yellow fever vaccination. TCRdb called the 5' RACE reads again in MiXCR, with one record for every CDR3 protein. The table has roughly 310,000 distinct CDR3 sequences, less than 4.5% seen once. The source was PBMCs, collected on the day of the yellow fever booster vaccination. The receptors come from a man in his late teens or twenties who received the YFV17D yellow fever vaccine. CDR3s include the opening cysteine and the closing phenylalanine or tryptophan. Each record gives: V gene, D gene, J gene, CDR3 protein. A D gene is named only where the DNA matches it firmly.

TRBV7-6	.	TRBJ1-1	CASSLQASGAYTEAFF
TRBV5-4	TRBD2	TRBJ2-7	CASSFGGADNEQYF
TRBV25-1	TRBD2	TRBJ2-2	CASSVTPGAGGPTGELFF
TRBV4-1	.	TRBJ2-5	CASSHPGRGQETQYF
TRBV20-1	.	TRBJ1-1	CSARDKGVHFRTEAFF
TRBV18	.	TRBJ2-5	CASSPFPAGETQYF
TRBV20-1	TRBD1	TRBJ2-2	CSARAGPGAGGVGPGELFF
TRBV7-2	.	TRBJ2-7	CASSLTGGDEQYF
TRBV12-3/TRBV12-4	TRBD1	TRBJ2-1	CASRTTGTNEQFF
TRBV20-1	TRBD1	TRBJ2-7	CSARAGQGLSYEQYF
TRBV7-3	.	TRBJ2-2	CASSFREGRATGELFF
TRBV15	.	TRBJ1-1	CATSRLGAMNTEAFF
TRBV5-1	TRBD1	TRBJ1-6	CASSRQGNNSPLHF
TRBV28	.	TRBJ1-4	CASSFRGRTNEKLFF
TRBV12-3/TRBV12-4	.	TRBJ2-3	CASSPSLRRGHNTDTQYF
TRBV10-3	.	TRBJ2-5	CAMGTGSPVLRARDGYF
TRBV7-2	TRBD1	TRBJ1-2	CASSLGQGARGYTF
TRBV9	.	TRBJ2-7	CASSVTQGSEQYF
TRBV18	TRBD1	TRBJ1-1	CASSPRDSIPRNTEAFF
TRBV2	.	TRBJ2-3	CATTRRTGTDTQYF
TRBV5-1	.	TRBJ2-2	CASTTVGSGELFF
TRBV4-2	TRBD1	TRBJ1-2	CASSQVERGPGYGYTF
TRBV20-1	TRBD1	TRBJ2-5	CSAATGVIETQYF
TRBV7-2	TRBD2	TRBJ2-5	CASSLAVAGAQETQYF
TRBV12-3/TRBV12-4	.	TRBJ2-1	CASSSYDRDNEQFF
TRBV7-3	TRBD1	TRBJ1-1	CASSKDRDNTEAFF
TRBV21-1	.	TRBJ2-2	CASSPSAQGNTGELFF
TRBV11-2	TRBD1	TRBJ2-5	CASREGAETQYF
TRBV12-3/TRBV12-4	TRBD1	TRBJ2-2	CASSLLGTGGSGELFF